This T cell receptor beta chain was found in a study of graft-versus-host responses after intestinal transplantation. CDR1 SGHDT and CDR2 YYEEEE come from the germline V gene. V was shortened by 0 bases and J by 4 bases, with 13 bases between the two germline ends. The CDR3 extends over 15 amino acids. Using immunoSEQ multiplex PCR, the repertoire was profiled, and TCRdb retains in-frame clones only, with some absent. The data hold some 43,000 clones, with about 94% observed a single time. Details on this clone: Its antigen is as yet unknown.

Findings of the study overall: Recipient marrow harbored GvH clones, some of which surfaced first in ileum or blood.

The sequence derives from a human patient who received an intestinal transplant, so some T cells may come from the graft donor. The material was PBMCs, obtained 330 to 350 days after intestinal transplant. This rearrangement joins TRBV5-6 to TRBJ2-5; D tentatively reads TRBD1 or TRBD2 (6 bases each). The CDR3 here is CASSLAGGIRETQYF. As DNA, the CDR3 is TGTGCCAGCAGCTTGGCCGGGGGCATTCGAGAGACCCAGTACTTC. Full variable domain (remainder filled in from reference TRBV5-6 and TRBJ2-5): DAGVTQSPTHLIKTRGQQVTLRCSPKSGHDTVSWYQQALGQGPQFIFQYYEEEERQRGNFPDRFSGHQFPNYSSELNVNALLLGDSALYLCASSLAGGIRETQYFGPGTRLLVL.